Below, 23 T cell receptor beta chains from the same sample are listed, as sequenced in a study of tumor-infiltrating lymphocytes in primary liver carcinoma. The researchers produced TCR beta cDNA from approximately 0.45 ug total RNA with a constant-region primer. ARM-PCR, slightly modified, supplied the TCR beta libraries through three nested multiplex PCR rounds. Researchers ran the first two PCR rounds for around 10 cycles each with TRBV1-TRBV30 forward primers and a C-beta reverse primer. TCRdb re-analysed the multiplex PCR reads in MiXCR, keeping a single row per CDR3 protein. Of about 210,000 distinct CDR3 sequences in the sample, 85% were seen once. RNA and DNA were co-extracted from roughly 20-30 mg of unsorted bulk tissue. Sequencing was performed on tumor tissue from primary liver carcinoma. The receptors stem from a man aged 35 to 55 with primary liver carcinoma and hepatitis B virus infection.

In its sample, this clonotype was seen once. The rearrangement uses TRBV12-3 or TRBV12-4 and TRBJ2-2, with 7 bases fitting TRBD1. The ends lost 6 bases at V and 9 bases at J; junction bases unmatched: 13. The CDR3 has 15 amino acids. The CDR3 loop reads CASRPRQGATRELFF. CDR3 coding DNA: TGTGCCAGCAGGCCGCGACAGGGTGCTACCAGGGAGCTGTTTTTT.

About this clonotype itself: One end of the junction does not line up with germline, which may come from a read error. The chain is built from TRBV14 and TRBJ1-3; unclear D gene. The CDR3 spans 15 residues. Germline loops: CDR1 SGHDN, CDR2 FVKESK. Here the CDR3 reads CASCQDRSSGNTIYF. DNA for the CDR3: TGTGCCAGCTGCCAAGATCGCAGCTCTGGAAACACCATATATTTT.

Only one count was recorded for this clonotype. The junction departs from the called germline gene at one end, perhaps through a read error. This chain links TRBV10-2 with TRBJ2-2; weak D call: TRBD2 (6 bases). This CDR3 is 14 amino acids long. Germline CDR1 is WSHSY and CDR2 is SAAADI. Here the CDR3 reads CAGSGRGGSGELFF. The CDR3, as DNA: TGCGCCGGCAGTGGACGAGGAGGGAGTGGGGAGCTGTTTTTT.

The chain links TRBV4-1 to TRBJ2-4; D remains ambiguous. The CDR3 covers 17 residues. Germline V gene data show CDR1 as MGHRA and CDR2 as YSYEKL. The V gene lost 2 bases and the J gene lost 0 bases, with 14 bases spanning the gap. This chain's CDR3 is CASSQSNSLIAKNIQYF. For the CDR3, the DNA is TGCGCCAGCAGCCAATCGAATTCTCTCATAGCCAAAAACATTCAGTACTTC.

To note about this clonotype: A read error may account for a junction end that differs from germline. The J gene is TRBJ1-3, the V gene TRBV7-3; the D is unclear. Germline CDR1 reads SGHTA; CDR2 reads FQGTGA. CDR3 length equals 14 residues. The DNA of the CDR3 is TGTGCCAACAGCTTAGGGAGCTCTGGAAACACCATATATTTT. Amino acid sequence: CANSLGSSGNTIYF.

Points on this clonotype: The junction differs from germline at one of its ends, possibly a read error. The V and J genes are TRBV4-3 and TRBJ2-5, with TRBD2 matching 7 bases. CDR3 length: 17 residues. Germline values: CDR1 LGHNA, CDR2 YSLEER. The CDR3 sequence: CAGSQVATGRTGETQYF. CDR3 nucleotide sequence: TGTGCCGGCAGCCAAGTGGCTACCGGGAGGACTGGTGAGACGCAGTACTTC.

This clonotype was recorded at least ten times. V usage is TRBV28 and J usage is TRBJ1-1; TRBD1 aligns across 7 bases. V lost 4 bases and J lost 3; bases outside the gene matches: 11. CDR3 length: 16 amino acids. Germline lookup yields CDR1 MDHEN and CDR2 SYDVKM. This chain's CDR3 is CASSSPTGTSYTEAFF. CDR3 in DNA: TGTGCCAGCAGTTCCCCGACAGGGACAAGCTACACTGAAGCTTTCTTT.

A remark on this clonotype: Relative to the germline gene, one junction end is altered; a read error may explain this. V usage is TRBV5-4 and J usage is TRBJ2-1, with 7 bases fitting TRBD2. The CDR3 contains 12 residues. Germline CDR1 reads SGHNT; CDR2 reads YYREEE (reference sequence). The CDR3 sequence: CTSSWDYNDQFF. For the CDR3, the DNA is TGTACCAGCAGCTGGGACTACAATGATCAGTTCTTC.

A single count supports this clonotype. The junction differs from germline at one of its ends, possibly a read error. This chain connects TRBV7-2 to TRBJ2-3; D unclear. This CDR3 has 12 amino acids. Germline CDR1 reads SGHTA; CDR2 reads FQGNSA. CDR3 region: CASSLKTDTLYF. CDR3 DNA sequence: TGTGCCAGCAGCTTAAAAACAGATACGCTGTATTTT.

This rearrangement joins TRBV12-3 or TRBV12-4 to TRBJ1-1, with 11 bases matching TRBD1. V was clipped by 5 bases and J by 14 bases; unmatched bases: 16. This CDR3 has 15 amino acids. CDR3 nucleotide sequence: TGTGCCAGCAGTCGGACAGGGGGCGACGATCTTTCTGTCTTCTTT. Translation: CASSRTGGDDLSVFF.

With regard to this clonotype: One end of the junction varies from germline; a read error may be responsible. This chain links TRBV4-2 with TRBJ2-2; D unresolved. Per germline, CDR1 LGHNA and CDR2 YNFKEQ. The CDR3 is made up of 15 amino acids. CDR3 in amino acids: CDSSQELHGAGELFF. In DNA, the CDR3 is TGTGACAGCAGCCAAGAACTACATGGGGCCGGGGAGCTGTTTTTT.

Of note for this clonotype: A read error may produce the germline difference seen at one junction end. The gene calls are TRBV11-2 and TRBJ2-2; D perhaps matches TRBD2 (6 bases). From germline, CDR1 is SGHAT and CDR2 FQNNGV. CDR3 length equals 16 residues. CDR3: CASSSSSVANTGELFF. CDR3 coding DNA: TGTGCCAGCAGCTCTTCTAGCGTCGCGAACACCGGGGAACTGTTTTTT.

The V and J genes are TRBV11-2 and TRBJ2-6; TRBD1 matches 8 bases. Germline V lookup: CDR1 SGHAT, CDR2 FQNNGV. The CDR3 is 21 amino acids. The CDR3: CTGNMGGDRGISLSGANVLTF. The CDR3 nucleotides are TGTACCGGCAACATGGGGGGAGACAGGGGCATTTCCCTCTCTGGGGCCAACGTCCTGACTTTC.

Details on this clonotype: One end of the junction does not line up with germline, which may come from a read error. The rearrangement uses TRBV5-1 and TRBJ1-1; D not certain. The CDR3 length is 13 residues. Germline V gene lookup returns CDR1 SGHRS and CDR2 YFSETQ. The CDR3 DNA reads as TGTGCCAGCAGCGAAGCTATGAACATTGAAGCTTTCTTT. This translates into CASSEAMNIEAFF.

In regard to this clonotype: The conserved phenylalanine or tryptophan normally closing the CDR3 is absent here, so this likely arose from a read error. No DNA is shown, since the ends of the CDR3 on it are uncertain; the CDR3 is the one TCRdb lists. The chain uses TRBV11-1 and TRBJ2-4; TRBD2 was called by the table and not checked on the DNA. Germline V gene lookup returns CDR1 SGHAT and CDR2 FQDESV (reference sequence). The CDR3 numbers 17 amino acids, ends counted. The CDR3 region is CASSFPRTSGTKNIQNY.

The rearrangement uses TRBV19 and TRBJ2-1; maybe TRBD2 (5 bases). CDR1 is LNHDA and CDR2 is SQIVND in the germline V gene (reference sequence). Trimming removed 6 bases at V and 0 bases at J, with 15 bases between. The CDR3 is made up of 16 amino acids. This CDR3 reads CASSPRGQSSYNEQFF. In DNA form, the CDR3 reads TGTGCCAGTAGCCCCAGAGGGCAGAGCTCCTACAATGAGCAGTTCTTC.

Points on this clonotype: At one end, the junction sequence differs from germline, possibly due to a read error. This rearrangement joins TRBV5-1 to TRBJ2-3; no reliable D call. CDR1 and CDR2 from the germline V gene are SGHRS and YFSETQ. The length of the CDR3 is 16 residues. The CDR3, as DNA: TGCGCCAGTAGCCTCAATGGGCGAGTTAGCACAGATGCGCAGTATTTT. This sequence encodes CASSLNGRVSTDAQYF.

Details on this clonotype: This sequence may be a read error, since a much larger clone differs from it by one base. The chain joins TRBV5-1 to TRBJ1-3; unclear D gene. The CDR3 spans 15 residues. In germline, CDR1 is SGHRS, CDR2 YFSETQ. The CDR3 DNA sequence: TGCGCCAGCACCCCGGAGCCGAGCTCTGGAAACTCCATATATTTT. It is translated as CASTPEPSSGNSIYF.

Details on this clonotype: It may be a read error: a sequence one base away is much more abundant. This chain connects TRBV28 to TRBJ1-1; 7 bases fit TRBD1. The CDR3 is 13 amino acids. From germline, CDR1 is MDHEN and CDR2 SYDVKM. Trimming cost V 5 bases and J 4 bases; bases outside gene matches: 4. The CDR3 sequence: CASSVDRVTEAFF. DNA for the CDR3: TGTGCCAGCAGTGTCGACAGGGTCACTGAAGCTTTCTTT.

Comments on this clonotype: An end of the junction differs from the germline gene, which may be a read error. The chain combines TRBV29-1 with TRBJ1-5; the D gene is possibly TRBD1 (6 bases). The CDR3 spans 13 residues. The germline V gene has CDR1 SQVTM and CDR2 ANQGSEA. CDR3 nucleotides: TGCAGCGGTGTCGGACAGATCAATCACCCCCAGCATTTC. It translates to CSGVGQINHPQHF.

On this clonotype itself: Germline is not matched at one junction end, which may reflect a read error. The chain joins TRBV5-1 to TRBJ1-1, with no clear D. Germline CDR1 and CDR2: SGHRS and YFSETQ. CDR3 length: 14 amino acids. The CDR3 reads CASSLAGGYTEDLF. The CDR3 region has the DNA TGCGCCAGTAGCTTGGCCGGCGGTTACACTGAAGATCTCTTT.

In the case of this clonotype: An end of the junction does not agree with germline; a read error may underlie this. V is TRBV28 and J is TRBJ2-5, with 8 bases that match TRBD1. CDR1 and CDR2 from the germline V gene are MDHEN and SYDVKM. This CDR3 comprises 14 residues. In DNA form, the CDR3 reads TGTGTCAGCACGCCGGACAGGGTGGTAGAGACCCACTACTTC. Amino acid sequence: CVSTPDRVVETHYF.

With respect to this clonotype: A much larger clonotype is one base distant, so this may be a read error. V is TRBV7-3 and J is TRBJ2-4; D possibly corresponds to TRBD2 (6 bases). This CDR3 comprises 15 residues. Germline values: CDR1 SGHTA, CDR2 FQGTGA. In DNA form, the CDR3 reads TGTGCCAGCAGCATAACGGGGGAGCAGGCAAACATTCAGTACTTC. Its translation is CASSITGEQANIQYF.